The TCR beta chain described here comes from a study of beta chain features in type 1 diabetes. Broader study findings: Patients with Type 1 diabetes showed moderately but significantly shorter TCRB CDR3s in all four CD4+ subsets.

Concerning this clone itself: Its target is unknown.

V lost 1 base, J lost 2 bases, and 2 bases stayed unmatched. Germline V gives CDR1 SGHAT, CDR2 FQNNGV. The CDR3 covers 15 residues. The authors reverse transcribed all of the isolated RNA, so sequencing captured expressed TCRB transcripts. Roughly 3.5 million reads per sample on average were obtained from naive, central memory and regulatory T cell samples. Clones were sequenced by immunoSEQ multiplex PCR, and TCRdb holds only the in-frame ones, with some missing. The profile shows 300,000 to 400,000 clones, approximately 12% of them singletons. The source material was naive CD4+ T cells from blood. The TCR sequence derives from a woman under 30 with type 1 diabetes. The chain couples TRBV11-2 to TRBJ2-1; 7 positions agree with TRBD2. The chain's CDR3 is CASSLGGSTYNEQFF. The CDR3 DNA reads TGTGCCAGCAGCTTAGGCGGGAGCACCTACAATGAGCAGTTCTTC.